This T cell receptor beta chain was profiled in a study of shared T cell receptors in the human thymus. This clone was picked up a small number of times. Produced via immunoSEQ multiplex PCR; TCRdb's table is partial and in-frame only. The table records approximately 760,000 clones, 80% to 90% of them present only once. The J segment lost 8 bases and the V segment lost 0 bases, leaving 8 bases of the junction unmatched. The CDR3 is 15 amino acids. Germline CDR1 SGHDN, CDR2 FVKESK. The sample also formed part of further work on human thymus T cells. Turning to that study: Healthy Finnish infants undergoing corrective surgery for congenital heart defects were the donors. Thymus tissue was removed during corrective cardiac surgery. Apparent skewing of V and J gene usage characterized both thymic and blood repertoires. Thymic repertoires overlap heavily among unrelated individuals, related research has reported.

The chain has TRBV14 and TRBJ1-2; 8 bases line up with TRBD1. The TCR originated in a girl under three years old with a congenital heart defect. Sequenced material: thymocytes. The CDR3 sequence is CASSQDPGGEKGYTF. The CDR3, as DNA: TGTGCCAGCAGCCAAGATCCAGGGGGCGAAAAAGGCTACACCTTC.